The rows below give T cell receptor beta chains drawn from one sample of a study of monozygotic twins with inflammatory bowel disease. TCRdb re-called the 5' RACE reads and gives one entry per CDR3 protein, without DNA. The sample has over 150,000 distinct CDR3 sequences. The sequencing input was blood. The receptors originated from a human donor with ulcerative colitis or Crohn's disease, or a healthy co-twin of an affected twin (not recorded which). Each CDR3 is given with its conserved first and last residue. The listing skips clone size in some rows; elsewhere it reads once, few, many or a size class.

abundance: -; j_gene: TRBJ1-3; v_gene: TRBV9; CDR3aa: CASSAGGGDGNTIYF
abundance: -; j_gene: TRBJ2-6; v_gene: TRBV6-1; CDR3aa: CASSPEGTDYYSGANVLTF
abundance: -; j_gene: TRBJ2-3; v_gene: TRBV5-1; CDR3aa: CASSLNGRAPDTQYF
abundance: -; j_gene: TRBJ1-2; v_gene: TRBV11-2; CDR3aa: CASSPTAGEDGYTF
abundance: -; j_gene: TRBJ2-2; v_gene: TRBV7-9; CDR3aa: CASSPPGELFF
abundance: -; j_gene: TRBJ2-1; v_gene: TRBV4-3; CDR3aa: CASSLGGTRRVNEQFF
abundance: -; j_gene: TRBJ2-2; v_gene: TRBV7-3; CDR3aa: CASSPSGSDTGELFF
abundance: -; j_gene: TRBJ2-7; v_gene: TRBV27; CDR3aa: CASSQNQPSERENEQYF
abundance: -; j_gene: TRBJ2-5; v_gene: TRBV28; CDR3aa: CASSSGGLAGWETQYF
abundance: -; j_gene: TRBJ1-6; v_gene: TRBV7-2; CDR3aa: CASSLVTPSSYNSPLHF
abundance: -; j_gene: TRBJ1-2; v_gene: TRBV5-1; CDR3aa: CASSFRRPGPNYGYTF
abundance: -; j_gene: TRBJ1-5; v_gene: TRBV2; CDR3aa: CASSTGQGGGGSNQPQHF
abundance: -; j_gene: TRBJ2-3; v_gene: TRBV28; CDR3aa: CASSLGRQLWRGYTQYF
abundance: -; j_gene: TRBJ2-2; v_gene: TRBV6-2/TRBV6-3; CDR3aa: CASSYFQLAGGSTGELFF
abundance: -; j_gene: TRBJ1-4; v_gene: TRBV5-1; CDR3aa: CASSGDLKGTTNEKLFF
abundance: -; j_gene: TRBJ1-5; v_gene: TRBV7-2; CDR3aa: CASEGRAGQPQHF
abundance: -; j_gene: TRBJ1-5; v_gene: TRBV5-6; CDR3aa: CASSPWTGRSNQPQHF
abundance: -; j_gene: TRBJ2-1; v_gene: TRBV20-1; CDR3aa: CRPSGGFNEQFF
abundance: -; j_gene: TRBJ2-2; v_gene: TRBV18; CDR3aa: CASPTGQGTNTGELFF
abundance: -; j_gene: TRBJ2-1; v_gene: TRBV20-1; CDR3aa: CSARDGGTSSYNEQFF
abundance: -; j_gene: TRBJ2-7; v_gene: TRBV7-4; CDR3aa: CASTHRWQKELYEQYF
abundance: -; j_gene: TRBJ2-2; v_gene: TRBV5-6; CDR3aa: CASSSVPGENTGELFF
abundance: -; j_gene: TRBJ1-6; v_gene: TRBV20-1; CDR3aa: CSARADRNYRSYNSPLHF
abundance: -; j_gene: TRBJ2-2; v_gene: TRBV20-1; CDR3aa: CSPQRGSGTGELFF
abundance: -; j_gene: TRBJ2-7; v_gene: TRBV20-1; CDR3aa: CSARDGTGDPREQYF
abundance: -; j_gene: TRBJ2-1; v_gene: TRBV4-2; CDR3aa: CASSPYRTYNEQFF
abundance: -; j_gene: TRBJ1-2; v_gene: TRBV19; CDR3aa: CASSIGTTYGYTF
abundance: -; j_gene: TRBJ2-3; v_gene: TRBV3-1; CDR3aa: CASSQIRTDTQYF
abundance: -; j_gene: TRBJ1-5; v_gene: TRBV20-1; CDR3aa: CSASQGNQPQHF
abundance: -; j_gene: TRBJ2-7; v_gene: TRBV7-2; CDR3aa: CASSYPGADSYEQYF
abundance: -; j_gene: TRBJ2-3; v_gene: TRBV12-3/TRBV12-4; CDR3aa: CASSPPGTGYTDTQYF
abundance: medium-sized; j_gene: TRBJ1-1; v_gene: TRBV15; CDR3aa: CATSRVGLEEIKGTEAFF
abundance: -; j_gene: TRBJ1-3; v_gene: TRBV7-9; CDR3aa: CASSPRPPRPSGNTIYF
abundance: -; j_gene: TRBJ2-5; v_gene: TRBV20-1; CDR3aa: CSTRAWGETGKRETQYF
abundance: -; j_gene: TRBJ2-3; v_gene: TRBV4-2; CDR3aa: CASSQGPERISTDTQYF
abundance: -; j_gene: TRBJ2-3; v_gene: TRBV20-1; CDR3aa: CSALGFGGTDTQYF
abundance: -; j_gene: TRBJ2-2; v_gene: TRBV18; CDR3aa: CASSPTTGRVGELFF
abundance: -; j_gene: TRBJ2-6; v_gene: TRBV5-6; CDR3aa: CASRKGSGANVLTF
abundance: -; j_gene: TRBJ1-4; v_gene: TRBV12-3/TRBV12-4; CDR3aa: CASSWVTGSEKLFF
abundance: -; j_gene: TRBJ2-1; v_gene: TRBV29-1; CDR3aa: CSVDCGGSSGDNEQFF
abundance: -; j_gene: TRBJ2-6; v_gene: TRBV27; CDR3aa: CASSVVSSGANVLTF
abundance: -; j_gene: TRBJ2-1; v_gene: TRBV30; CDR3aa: CAWSPGTENNEQFF
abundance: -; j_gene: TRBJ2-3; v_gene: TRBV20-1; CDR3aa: CSARVGRELDTQYF
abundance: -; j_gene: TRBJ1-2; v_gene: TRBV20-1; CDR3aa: CSGQGFVEYGYTF
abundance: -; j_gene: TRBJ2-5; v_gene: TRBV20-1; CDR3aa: CSARTSGGYETQYF
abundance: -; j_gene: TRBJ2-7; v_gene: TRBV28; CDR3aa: CASSETGAPYEQYF
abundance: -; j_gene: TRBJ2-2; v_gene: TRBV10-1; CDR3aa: CASSGFLTSGITGELFF
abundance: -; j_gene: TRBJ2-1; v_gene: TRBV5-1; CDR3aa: CASSLGREAGGHDEQFF
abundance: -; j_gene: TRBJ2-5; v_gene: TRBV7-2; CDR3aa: CASRNRGGETQYF
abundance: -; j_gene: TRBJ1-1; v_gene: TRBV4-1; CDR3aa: CASSPPVTGLANTEAFF
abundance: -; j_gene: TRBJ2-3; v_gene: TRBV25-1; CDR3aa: CASSEYTSRTDTQYF
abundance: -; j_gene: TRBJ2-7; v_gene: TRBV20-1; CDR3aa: CSAYDRGHYEQYF
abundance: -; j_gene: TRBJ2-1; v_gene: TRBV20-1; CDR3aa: CSAEGGPYNEQFF
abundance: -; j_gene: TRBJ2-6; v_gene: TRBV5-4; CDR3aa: CASSQNLGDGANVLTF